The T cell receptor beta chain under discussion was sequenced for a study of cytomegalovirus exposure and HLA in healthy donors. Across the study: It was reported in a later analysis that the same platform had been used for the 100 to 150 validation repertoires as for the approximately 700 first-cohort repertoires. General study findings and limits: The study recorded around 160 TCR beta chains that were cytomegalovirus-associated.

Worth noting for this clone: Its antigen is undetermined.

After removal of 5 bases from V and 9 bases from J, the junction contained 12 bases not matched to a gene. Germline lookup yields CDR1 SGHNT and CDR2 YENEEA. The CDR3 spans 16 residues. The table came from immunoSEQ multiplex PCR; TCRdb's copy has only in-frame clones and leaves some out. The sample has about 240,000 clones; around 86% are singletons. Specimen: PBMCs. The chain links TRBV11-3 to TRBJ2-3; TRBD2 matches 12 bases. This sequence originates from a woman in her twenties or thirties in good health and CMV-seropositive. The CDR3 protein is CASSIQGLAGSFTQYF. CDR3 nucleotide sequence: TGTGCCAGCAGCATACAGGGACTAGCGGGTTCGTTCACGCAGTATTTT.